This T cell receptor beta chain was captured by sequencing in a study of identical twins. Study observations and caveats: Fewer insertions characterized abundant cord blood beta clonotypes, whereas memory repertoires showed none. Invariant cells of the MAIT and iNKT types might have partly distorted the zero-insertion analyses.

Each CDR3 protein gets one entry after TCRdb re-called the 5' RACE reads with MiXCR. The sample holds roughly 700,000 distinct CDR3 sequences, 8.6% seen once. J was trimmed by 1 base and V by 2 bases; bases with no gene match: 7. This CDR3 comprises 16 residues. Germline CDR1 SGHRS, CDR2 YFSETQ. Only a few counts were recorded for this clonotype. Its antigen is unidentified. These same data were also listed under a study on yellow fever vaccine responses in identical twins. That source notes: Twins reportedly mounted vaccine T cell responses that seemed partly convergent, partly personalized.

Sequencing was performed on PBMCs. The clonotype originates from a woman under 30 in good health. The chain has TRBV5-1 and TRBJ2-3; 7 nucleotides agree with TRBD2. CDR3 sequence: CASSFAIAGGTDTQYF. The CDR3 coding sequence is TGCGCCAGCAGCTTCGCGATCGCGGGGGGCACAGATACGCAGTATTTT.